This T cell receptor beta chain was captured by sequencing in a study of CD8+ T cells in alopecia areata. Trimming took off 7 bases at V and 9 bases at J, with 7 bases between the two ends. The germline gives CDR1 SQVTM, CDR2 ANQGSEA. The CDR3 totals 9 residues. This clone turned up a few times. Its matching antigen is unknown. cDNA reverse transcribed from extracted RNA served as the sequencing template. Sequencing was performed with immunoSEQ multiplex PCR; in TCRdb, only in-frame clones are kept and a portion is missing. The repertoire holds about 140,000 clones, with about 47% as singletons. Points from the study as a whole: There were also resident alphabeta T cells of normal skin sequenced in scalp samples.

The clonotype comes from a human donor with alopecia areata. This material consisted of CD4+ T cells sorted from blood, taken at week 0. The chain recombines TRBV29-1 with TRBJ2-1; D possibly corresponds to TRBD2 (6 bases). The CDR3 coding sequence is TGCAGCGGGGGACTTGAGCAGTTCTTC. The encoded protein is CSGGLEQFF.